Listed below are T cell receptor beta chains from one sample, sequenced in a study of T cell repertoires in cytomegalovirus infection. TCRdb independently ran MiXCR on the reads; one entry per CDR3 protein. The sample has roughly 170,000 distinct CDR3 sequences; about 20% are singletons. Their specific antigens are unknown. The sequencing used CD8+ T cells from cultured PBMCs, collected from culture after CMV antigen stimulation. The receptors derive from a human donor in good health (CMV status not recorded). Some clones in this sample may be carry-over from other donors' samples. The CDR3 runs from the conserved cysteine through the conserved F or W. The D gene is left open where the match is weak. Some rows mark clone size as missing; the rest say once, few, many or name a class of expanded clone.

D: NA
J: TRBJ1-4
V: TRBV7-9
size: NA
CDR3: CASSPPAGDNGKLFF
DNA: TGTGCCAGCAGCCCTCCGGCTGGCGACAATGGAAAACTGTTTTTT

D: NA
J: TRBJ1-5
V: TRBV25-1
size: NA
CDR3: CASQVHGQPQHF
DNA: TGTGCCAGCCAAGTTCACGGTCAGCCCCAGCATTTT

D: TRBD1
J: TRBJ2-7
V: TRBV12-3/TRBV12-4
size: few
CDR3: CASSSGQAPYEQYF
DNA: TGTGCCAGCAGTTCGGGACAGGCCCCCTACGAGCAGTACTTC

D: TRBD2
J: TRBJ2-3
V: TRBV6-5
size: once
CDR3: CASSYSLAGGMADTQYF
DNA: TGTGCCAGCAGTTACTCGTTAGCGGGGGGGATGGCAGATACGCAGTATTTT

D: NA
J: TRBJ1-5
V: TRBV7-2
size: few
CDR3: CASSLERGPQHF
DNA: TGTGCCAGCAGCTTAGAAAGGGGGCCCCAGCATTTT

D: TRBD1
J: TRBJ2-2
V: TRBV7-2
size: many
CDR3: CASSWTGFGGELFF
DNA: TGTGCCAGCAGCTGGACAGGGTTTGGCGGGGAGCTGTTTTTT

D: NA
J: TRBJ1-4
V: TRBV7-2
size: NA
CDR3: CASSRTWHPMEKLFF
DNA: TGTGCCAGCAGCCGAACGTGGCACCCGATGGAAAAACTGTTTTTT

D: NA
J: TRBJ2-7
V: TRBV6-1
size: NA
CDR3: CASPGGGGANSYEQYF
DNA: TGTGCCAGCCCGGGGGGAGGGGGCGCAAACTCCTACGAGCAGTACTTC

D: TRBD1
J: TRBJ2-5
V: TRBV7-2
size: few
CDR3: CASSLGPWGRGQETQYF
DNA: TGTGCCAGCAGCTTAGGACCCTGGGGCAGGGGGCAAGAGACCCAGTACTTC

D: NA
J: TRBJ1-4
V: TRBV7-9
size: NA
CDR3: CASSHEDRNEKLFF
DNA: TGTGCCAGCAGCCATGAAGACAGAAATGAAAAACTGTTTTTT

D: TRBD1
J: TRBJ2-7
V: TRBV12-3/TRBV12-4
size: few
CDR3: CASSSSRGTYEQYF
DNA: TGTGCCAGCAGTTCCTCCAGGGGGACCTACGAGCAGTACTTC

D: NA
J: TRBJ2-5
V: TRBV28
size: NA
CDR3: CASTDYDLRPTQETQYF
DNA: TGTGCCAGCACCGATTACGATCTCAGGCCTACCCAAGAGACCCAGTACTTC

D: NA
J: TRBJ2-1
V: TRBV6-2/TRBV6-3
size: NA
CDR3: CASSYLESSYNEQFF
DNA: TGTGCCAGCAGTTATCTGGAGAGCTCCTACAATGAGCAGTTCTTC

D: TRBD2
J: TRBJ2-5
V: TRBV14
size: NA
CDR3: CASSQIAGEETQYF
DNA: TGTGCCAGCAGCCAGATAGCGGGAGAAGAGACCCAGTACTTC

D: TRBD1
J: TRBJ2-7
V: TRBV6-2/TRBV6-3
size: NA
CDR3: CASSFRDREYPTSYEQYF
DNA: TGTGCCAGCAGTTTCCGGGACAGGGAATACCCGACGTCCTACGAGCAGTACTTC

D: TRBD1
J: TRBJ1-5
V: TRBV4-1
size: NA
CDR3: CASSQGGSNQPQHF
DNA: TGTGCCAGCAGCCAGGGGGGGAGCAATCAGCCCCAGCATTTT

D: TRBD1
J: TRBJ1-4
V: TRBV7-9
size: NA
CDR3: CASSPPSPGQGDEKLFF
DNA: TGTGCCAGCAGCCCCCCCTCCCCGGGACAGGGCGATGAAAAACTGTTTTTT

D: NA
J: TRBJ2-2
V: TRBV6-2/TRBV6-3
size: few
CDR3: CASSYSAGWRGLNTGELFF
DNA: TGTGCCAGCAGTTACTCCGCCGGGTGGCGGGGGCTGAACACCGGGGAGCTGTTTTTT

D: NA
J: TRBJ1-1
V: TRBV12-3/TRBV12-4
size: NA
CDR3: CASTEDSKAFF
DNA: TGTGCCAGCACCGAGGACAGTAAAGCTTTCTTT

D: TRBD2
J: TRBJ2-5
V: TRBV12-3/TRBV12-4
size: NA
CDR3: CASSGGLSETQYF
DNA: TGTGCCAGCAGTGGGGGACTAAGCGAGACCCAGTACTTC

D: TRBD1
J: TRBJ1-2
V: TRBV7-2
size: NA
CDR3: CASVSGTEDGYTF
DNA: TGTGCCAGTGTATCTGGGACAGAAGATGGCTACACCTTC

D: NA
J: TRBJ1-1
V: TRBV28
size: few
CDR3: CASSLTGPEAFF
DNA: TGTGCCAGCAGTTTAACAGGGCCTGAAGCTTTCTTT

D: NA
J: TRBJ2-1
V: TRBV11-2
size: NA
CDR3: CASSPLRGAYNEQFF
DNA: TGTGCCAGCAGCCCTTTGAGGGGGGCCTACAATGAGCAGTTCTTC

D: TRBD1
J: TRBJ1-1
V: TRBV7-9
size: few
CDR3: CASRGFGDRGPPMNTEAFF
DNA: TGTGCCAGCAGAGGATTCGGGGACAGGGGACCCCCGATGAACACTGAAGCTTTCTTT

D: NA
J: TRBJ2-3
V: TRBV11-2
size: few
CDR3: CASSLWDDSTDTQYF
DNA: TGTGCCAGCAGCTTATGGGATGATAGCACAGATACGCAGTATTTT

D: TRBD1
J: TRBJ2-2
V: TRBV7-6
size: NA
CDR3: CASTNQPDRENTGELFF
DNA: TGTGCCAGCACCAACCAGCCCGACAGGGAGAACACCGGGGAGCTGTTTTTT

D: NA
J: TRBJ2-7
V: TRBV4-1
size: NA
CDR3: CASSQEVYEQNEQYF
DNA: TGCGCCAGCAGCCAAGAGGTGTACGAACAAAACGAGCAGTACTTC

D: NA
J: TRBJ2-1
V: TRBV4-1
size: NA
CDR3: CASSQGPLGNEQFF
DNA: TGCGCCAGCAGCCAAGGGCCCCTCGGGAATGAGCAGTTCTTC

D: NA
J: TRBJ1-2
V: TRBV27
size: few
CDR3: CASSLNGAGYGYTF
DNA: TGTGCCAGCAGTTTAAATGGCGCAGGGTATGGCTACACCTTC

D: TRBD2
J: TRBJ2-2
V: TRBV7-6
size: few
CDR3: CASSRGLAGVANTGELFF
DNA: TGTGCCAGCAGCCGGGGACTAGCGGGAGTGGCGAACACCGGGGAGCTGTTTTTT

D: NA
J: TRBJ2-1
V: TRBV11-2
size: NA
CDR3: CASSLDLGGPTYNEQFF
DNA: TGTGCCAGCAGCTTAGATCTCGGGGGCCCGACTTACAATGAGCAGTTCTTC

D: TRBD2
J: TRBJ2-1
V: TRBV9
size: NA
CDR3: CASSVAGAYNEQFF
DNA: TGTGCCAGCAGCGTTGCGGGGGCCTACAATGAGCAGTTCTTC

D: TRBD1
J: TRBJ1-2
V: TRBV9
size: few
CDR3: CASSGGQVYDLGYTF
DNA: TGTGCCAGCAGCGGTGGACAGGTTTACGATCTTGGCTACACCTTC

D: TRBD1
J: TRBJ1-5
V: TRBV28
size: NA
CDR3: CASSGTAGQPQHF
DNA: TGTGCCAGCAGCGGGACAGCGGGTCAGCCCCAGCATTTT

D: TRBD2
J: TRBJ2-1
V: TRBV4-3
size: NA
CDR3: CASSQDFSGEVCF
DNA: TGCGCCAGCAGCCAAGATTTCAGCGGGGAAGTGTGCTTC

D: NA
J: TRBJ2-7
V: TRBV7-8
size: few
CDR3: CASSSREVGYEQYF
DNA: TGTGCCAGCAGCTCGAGGGAGGTCGGATACGAGCAGTACTTC

D: NA
J: TRBJ1-4
V: TRBV7-9
size: NA
CDR3: CASSLVREGEKLFF
DNA: TGTGCCAGCAGCTTGGTCAGGGAAGGCGAAAAACTGTTTTTT

D: NA
J: TRBJ1-5
V: TRBV2
size: NA
CDR3: CASSEGFQPQHF
DNA: TGTGCCAGCAGTGAAGGGTTTCAGCCCCAGCATTTT

D: NA
J: TRBJ2-7
V: TRBV2
size: NA
CDR3: CASSEGAGLAYEQYF
DNA: TGTGCCAGCAGTGAAGGGGCGGGCCTAGCCTACGAGCAGTACTTC

D: TRBD1
J: TRBJ2-3
V: TRBV4-1
size: few
CDR3: CASSRDRGPTDTQYF
DNA: TGCGCCAGCAGCCGCGACAGGGGGCCCACAGATACGCAGTATTTT

D: NA
J: TRBJ2-3
V: TRBV4-1
size: few
CDR3: CASSPGFEGPARGADTQYF
DNA: TGCGCCAGCAGCCCAGGATTTGAGGGACCCGCTCGTGGGGCAGATACGCAGTATTTT

D: NA
J: TRBJ2-7
V: TRBV7-6
size: NA
CDR3: CASSLSHSQVYEQYF
DNA: TGTGCCAGCAGCTTAAGCCACTCACAGGTTTACGAGCAGTACTTC

D: TRBD1
J: TRBJ1-1
V: TRBV6-2/TRBV6-3
size: few
CDR3: CASILRQGNTEAFF
DNA: TGTGCCAGCATTCTCCGACAGGGGAACACTGAAGCTTTCTTT

D: NA
J: TRBJ2-7
V: TRBV7-2
size: NA
CDR3: CASSPDGYEQYF
DNA: TGTGCCAGCAGCCCGGACGGCTACGAGCAGTACTTC

D: NA
J: TRBJ1-5
V: TRBV6-6
size: NA
CDR3: CASSYSTGEPQHF
DNA: TGTGCCAGCAGTTACTCAACTGGGGAGCCCCAGCATTTT